The source of this T cell receptor beta chain is a study of regulatory T cells in long-lasting Graves disease. This clonotype was picked up many times. Its antigen is not known. Through Arm-PCR of CDR3 regions and iRepertoire HTBI primers, TCR beta libraries were built. MiXCR, run by TCRdb on the multiplex PCR reads, gives a single entry per CDR3 protein. Of roughly 610,000 distinct CDR3 sequences in the sample, about 16% were seen once. Study results and limitations: It was in persistent disease that TRBV28, TRBJ1-2 and TRBJ2-5 were favored.

The time point here: newly diagnosed GD, antithyroid drugs for less than 3 months. Isolated PBMC RNA provided the starting material for the TCR library. The V gene lost 4 bases and the J gene lost 4 bases, with 16 bases spanning the gap. This CDR3 has 16 amino acids. The data were also submitted as part of a second study, on T cells in Graves' hyperthyroidism and ophthalmopathy.

The specimen comprised peripheral blood mononuclear cells (PBMCs), sampled at new diagnosis, from a patient treated with antithyroid drugs. The receptor was isolated from a young man with Graves disease. The rearrangement joins TRBV12-3 or TRBV12-4 to TRBJ2-2; D is perhaps TRBD1 (6 bases). The CDR3 region is CASSSFPIRGTGELFF. The CDR3 DNA sequence: TGTGCCAGCAGTTCCTTTCCTATCAGGGGCACCGGGGAGCTGTTTTTT.